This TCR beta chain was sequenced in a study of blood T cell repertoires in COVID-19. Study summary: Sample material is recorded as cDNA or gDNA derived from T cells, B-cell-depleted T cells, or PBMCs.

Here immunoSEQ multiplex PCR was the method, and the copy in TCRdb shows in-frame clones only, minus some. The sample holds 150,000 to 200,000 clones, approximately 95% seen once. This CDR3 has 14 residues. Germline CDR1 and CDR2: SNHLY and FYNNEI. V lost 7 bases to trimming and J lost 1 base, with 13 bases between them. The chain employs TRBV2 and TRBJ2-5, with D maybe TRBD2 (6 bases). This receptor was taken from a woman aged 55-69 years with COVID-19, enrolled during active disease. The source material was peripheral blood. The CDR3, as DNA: TGTGCCAGCACCCTGGTGACTAGCCAAGAGACCCAGTACTTC. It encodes CASTLVTSQETQYF.